This TCR beta chain was documented in a study of cytomegalovirus exposure and HLA in healthy donors. In the PCR, 60 Vbeta and 13 Jbeta primers were used. In the study's own analysis: In a later analysis, of 79 million or so unique beta chains, roughly 9.9 million appeared in at least two donors. Assay: immunoSEQ multiplex PCR; the TCRdb copy retains only in-frame clones and omits some. V and J calls and clone size are those listed in that table; D and trimming were worked out from the DNA. The profile shows some 180,000 clones, roughly 80% of them singletons. The CDR3 covers 14 residues. V was cut by 4 bases and J by 0 bases, with 9 bases left in between. Germline CDR1 SNHLY, CDR2 FYNNEI. A remark on this clone: The antigen remains unidentified.

Points from the study as a whole: Later analysis revealed greater clonal expansion in HLA-associated TCR beta chains than in equally common others.

Sequencing used PBMCs. The rearrangement uses TRBV2 and TRBJ1-1; no clear D. The source is a young woman in good health and CMV-seronegative. The CDR3 bases are TGTGCCAGCAGTGGGTGGGCCATGAACACTGAAGCTTTCTTT. Its protein is CASSGWAMNTEAFF.